This TCR beta chain comes out of a study of control samples from healthy donors and cancer patients. The germline V gene has CDR1 KGHSH and CDR2 LQKENI. CDR3 length: 14 amino acids. The ends were cut back, 4 bases at V and 5 bases at J, with 11 bases in the middle. The repertoire was sequenced with immunoSEQ multiplex PCR; TCRdb's copy has only in-frame clones and lacks some. The sample holds roughly 29,000 clones; roughly nine tenths are singletons and the top ten take approximately 3.9%. V and J are TRBV18 and TRBJ2-2; possibly TRBD1 for D (6 bases). This TCR came from a female donor with melanoma. The source material was formalin-fixed, paraffin-embedded tissue. CDR3 DNA sequence: TGTGCCAGCTCACAGATACAGGGAACCGGGGAGCTGTTTTTT. Translating gives CASSQIQGTGELFF.